This T cell receptor beta chain was captured by sequencing in a study of T cells in tuberculosis. Study background: In South Africa, adults with active tuberculosis were compared with IGRA-negative and latently infected IGRA-positive adolescents.

CDR1 and CDR2 (germline): MDHEN, SYDVKM. Deletions cut 2 bases from V and 7 bases from J, with 9 bases between. CDR3 size: 13 residues. TCRdb's table, derived via immunoSEQ multiplex PCR, lists solely in-frame clones and lacks some. The sample holds 30,000 to 40,000 clones; approximately 89% are singletons and the top ten take around 2.2%. Points on this clone: The antigen remains unidentified.

Latent tuberculosis screening used tuberculin skin test and IGRA at entry. General study findings and limits: The TCR-beta difference was not significant; alpha differences partly reflected length.

This chain connects TRBV28 to TRBJ2-1; no firm D call. Sequenced input: PBMCs. The receptor was isolated from a donor aged 10-30 years with latent tuberculosis or without tuberculosis infection. The DNA of the CDR3 is TGTGCCAGCAGTTTAGCGTTTCCTAATGAGCAGTTCTTC. This codes for CASSLAFPNEQFF.